The rows below give T cell receptor beta chains drawn from one sample of a study of blood T cell repertoires in COVID-19. Here immunoSEQ multiplex PCR was the method, and the copy in TCRdb shows in-frame clones only, minus some. This sample has about 440,000 clones, with 70% to 90% found just once. The sample comprised PBMCs or T cells enriched from blood (not recorded which). The source of these receptors is a woman under 30 with acute COVID-19. Both conserved end residues are part of each CDR3. A D gene is named only where the DNA matches it firmly. Clone sizes are given selectively: once, few, many, or a class where the clone is expanded.

>-|TRBJ2-7|15|-|TRBV6-5
TGTGCCAGCAGTTACTCGATCTACGGGACCTACGAGCAGTACTTC
CASSYSIYGTYEQYF
>-|TRBJ2-5|14|-|TRBV7-9
TGTGCCAGCAGCTCCCTCGGGGGAGAAGAGACCCAGTACTTC
CASSSLGGEETQYF
>-|TRBJ2-1|16|-|TRBV5-1
TGCGCCAGCAGCTTGGGAGGGCGGAGCTCCTACAATGAGCAGTTCTTC
CASSLGGRSSYNEQFF
>-|TRBJ2-1|13|-|TRBV28
TGTGCCAGCAGTTTCGACAGATACAATGAGCAGTTCTTC
CASSFDRYNEQFF
>-|TRBJ1-1|13|-|TRBV19
TGTGCCAGTAGTATACAGGGGAACACTGAAGCTTTCTTT
CASSIQGNTEAFF
>TRBD1|TRBJ1-2|11|-|TRBV27
TGTGCCTATTACAGGGGAATGCGCTACACCTTC
CAYYRGMRYTF
>-|TRBJ1-1|14|-|TRBV9
TGTGCCAGCAGCGTAGCTTCGGGGGGCACTGAAGCTTTCTTT
CASSVASGGTEAFF
>TRBD1|TRBJ2-1|14|-|TRBV28
TGTGCCAGCAGTGCCGGACAGGGGAACAATGAGCAGTTCTTC
CASSAGQGNNEQFF
>-|TRBJ1-5|13|-|TRBV5-5
TGTGCCAGCAATAGGGACATCGGTCAGCCCCAGCATTTT
CASNRDIGQPQHF
>-|TRBJ2-7|13|-|TRBV5-8
TGTGCCAGCAGCTATGGAGCGTCGTACGAGCAGTACTTC
CASSYGASYEQYF
>-|TRBJ1-4|15|-|TRBV12-5
TGTGCTAGTGGTTTGAGCTTGGTCAGCGATGAAAAACTGTTTTTT
CASGLSLVSDEKLFF
>-|TRBJ2-2|17|-|TRBV9
TGTGCCAGCAGCGCCCCTCTAGGGGGAAAGGGCACCGGGGAGCTGTTTTTT
CASSAPLGGKGTGELFF
>-|TRBJ1-4|15|once|TRBV9
TGTGCCAGCAGCCCCTCGTCGTTCACTAATGAAAAACTGTTTTTT
CASSPSSFTNEKLFF
>-|TRBJ1-5|17|-|TRBV7-9
TGTGCCAGCAGCTTAGGTCCCGGGGTCGCGGGAAATCAGCCCCAGCATTTT
CASSLGPGVAGNQPQHF
>TRBD1|TRBJ1-4|17|-|TRBV19
TGTGCCAGTAGTAACCGGGCAGACGGGACAGGGGATGAAAAACTGTTTTTT
CASSNRADGTGDEKLFF
>-|TRBJ1-3|12|once|TRBV7-9
TGTGCCAGCTACAGCTCTGGAAACACCATATATTTT
CASYSSGNTIYF
>TRBD1|TRBJ2-7|13|-|TRBV24-1
TGTGCCACCACTAGGGACAGGGGCTACGAGCAGTACTTC
CATTRDRGYEQYF
>-|TRBJ2-7|11|-|TRBV30
TGTGCCTGGAGTGTATCTTACGAGCAGTACTTC
CAWSVSYEQYF
>-|TRBJ2-7|14|-|TRBV9
TGTGCCAGCAGCGTAGAAGGACAAACCTACGAGCAGTACTTC
CASSVEGQTYEQYF
>-|TRBJ1-1|13|-|TRBV19
TGTGCCAGCCATGGGAGACGGAACACTGAAGCTTTCTTT
CASHGRRNTEAFF
>-|TRBJ2-3|14|-|TRBV6-5
TGTGCCAGCAGTTACTCGCGAGCGGGAGATACGCAGTATTTT
CASSYSRAGDTQYF
>-|TRBJ1-5|12|-|TRBV5-6
TGTGCCAGCAGCCGGGGGTATCAGCCCCAGCATTTT
CASSRGYQPQHF
>-|TRBJ2-5|16|-|TRBV15
TGTGCCACCAGCAGAGGCGCTTCAGGACTGCAAGAGACCCAGTACTTC
CATSRGASGLQETQYF
>TRBD1|TRBJ2-6|18|-|TRBV9
TGTGCCAGCAGCACGACAGGGGGACCCTTCTCTGGGGCCAACGTCCTGACTTTC
CASSTTGGPFSGANVLTF
>TRBD1|TRBJ1-2|15|-|TRBV19
TGTGCCAGTATAAAGGGGGCGTCGGGTAACTATGGCTACACCTTC
CASIKGASGNYGYTF
>-|TRBJ2-1|15|-|TRBV9
TGTGCCAGCAGCGTAGGTATTAGCCCTTTAGATGAGCAGTTCTTC
CASSVGISPLDEQFF
>-|TRBJ1-2|15|-|TRBV29-1
TGCAGCGTTGAAGCCCTCGGGGGTGGGAACTATGGCTACACCTTC
CSVEALGGGNYGYTF
>-|TRBJ2-2|14|-|TRBV29-1
TGCAGCGTCTGGACTGGGCAGAACGCCGGGGAGCTGTTTTTT
CSVWTGQNAGELFF
>-|TRBJ1-4|13|-|TRBV4-1
TGCGCCAGCAGCCTCACGGGTAATGAAAAACTGTTTTTT
CASSLTGNEKLFF
>TRBD2|TRBJ2-7|16|-|TRBV5-6
TGTGCCAGCAGCTACGCACCGACTAGCGGGGTCTACGAGCAGTACTTC
CASSYAPTSGVYEQYF
>-|TRBJ2-5|13|-|TRBV9
TGTGCCAGCAGCGTACAGGGATCAGAGACCCAGTACTTC
CASSVQGSETQYF
>-|TRBJ1-4|15|-|TRBV4-1
TGCGCCAGCAGCCTGACAGGAGGACTGGCGGAAAAACTGTTTTTT
CASSLTGGLAEKLFF
>TRBD2|TRBJ2-5|17|-|TRBV18
TGTGCCAGCTCACCACCGTCCCTAGCGGGATTACAAGAGACCCAGTACTTC
CASSPPSLAGLQETQYF
>-|TRBJ1-6|15|-|TRBV5-5
TGTGCCAGCAGCTTGAGGGAGGGGTCGTATTCACCCCTCCACTTT
CASSLREGSYSPLHF
>-|TRBJ1-1|14|-|TRBV7-2
TGTGCCAGCAGCTTAATCCCGGGGAACACTGAAGCTTTCTTT
CASSLIPGNTEAFF
>TRBD1|TRBJ1-1|15|-|TRBV11-2
TGTGCCAGCAGCCCCCGGACAGGGGCGAACACTGAAGCTTTCTTT
CASSPRTGANTEAFF
>-|TRBJ2-1|14|-|TRBV6-4
TGTGCCAGCAGTGAAAGTGGGGGGTTTAATGAGCAGTTCTTC
CASSESGGFNEQFF
>TRBD1|TRBJ1-1|12|few|TRBV11-2
TGTGCCAGCGGACAGGGGAACACTGAAGCTTTCTTT
CASGQGNTEAFF
>TRBD1|TRBJ1-6|16|-|TRBV18
TGTGCCAGCTCGCAAAATCAGGGGGCGAATAATTCACCCCTCCACTTT
CASSQNQGANNSPLHF
>-|TRBJ1-4|16|-|TRBV4-1
TGCGCCAGCAGCCAAGATCTGGCCCTAACTAATGAAAAACTGTTTTTT
CASSQDLALTNEKLFF
>-|TRBJ1-4|17|-|TRBV3-1/TRBV3-2
TGTGCCAGCAGCCAAGAAAGGCGGGTAACAACTAATGAAAAACTGTTTTTT
CASSQERRVTTNEKLFF
>TRBD1|TRBJ1-6|16|-|TRBV27
TGTGCCACGGGAAAAAACCGGGACAGGGGTGTTTCACCCCTCCACTTT
CATGKNRDRGVSPLHF
>TRBD2|TRBJ2-1|16|-|TRBV5-5
TGTGCCAGCAGCCTTCTAGCGGGAGGGCCCGGGAATGAGCAGTTCTTC
CASSLLAGGPGNEQFF
>TRBD1|TRBJ1-4|15|-|TRBV28
TGTGCCAGCAGTGTGCCGACAGGGGCGAATGAAAAACTGTTTTTT
CASSVPTGANEKLFF
>TRBD1|TRBJ1-6|13|-|TRBV2
TGTGCCAGCAGCGAGACAGGGTTTTCACCCCTCCACTTT
CASSETGFSPLHF
>-|TRBJ2-5|12|-|TRBV14
TGTGCCAGCAGCCCAAGCCCAGAGACCCAGTACTTC
CASSPSPETQYF
>-|TRBJ1-3|14|-|TRBV3-1/TRBV3-2
TGTGCCAGCAGCCAAGTGGGGGCGGGAAACACCATATATTTT
CASSQVGAGNTIYF
>TRBD2|TRBJ2-2|14|-|TRBV29-1
TGCAGCGCCCAGACTAGCGTGAACACCGGGGAGCTGTTTTTT
CSAQTSVNTGELFF
>-|TRBJ2-6|13|-|TRBV19
TGTGCCAGTGCAGTGGGCTGGGCCAACGTCCTGACTTTC
CASAVGWANVLTF
>TRBD2|TRBJ2-1|16|-|TRBV5-4
TGTGCCAGCAGCTTGGATCCCGGGGGGGCGACGGATGAGCAGTTCTTC
CASSLDPGGATDEQFF
>-|TRBJ1-1|15|-|TRBV5-5
TGTGCCAGCAGCTTGGTTGGGGGCTGGAGCACTGAAGCTTTCTTT
CASSLVGGWSTEAFF
>TRBD1|TRBJ1-4|11|-|TRBV29-1
TGCAGCGTTTCCACCGACAGGGTCCTGTTTTTT
CSVSTDRVLFF
>TRBD1|TRBJ2-4|15|-|TRBV10-1
TGCGCCAACGAAAGGGGGCCGGATGGCAAAAACATTCAGTACTTC
CANERGPDGKNIQYF
>-|TRBJ1-5|12|-|TRBV28
TGTGCCAGTTCACAGGGTCATCAGCCCCAGCATTTT
CASSQGHQPQHF
>-|TRBJ2-2|14|-|TRBV19
TGTGCCAGTAGTATACAGGGGATCACCGGGGAGCTGTTTTTT
CASSIQGITGELFF